The text below deals with one TCR beta chain. Its target is not known. Looked up from germline, CDR1 is ENHRY and CDR2 is SYGVKD. CDR3 length: 14 residues. V was clipped by 4 bases and J by 1 base; unmatched bases: 3. The data were obtained in a study of Ad26.COV2.S vaccination and SARS-CoV-2 variants. Overall study: Ad26.COV2.S was injected intramuscularly once or twice, 56 days apart. Study-level findings and limits: From the TCR breadth and depth analyses, total T cell responses may have been underestimated. In vaccinated individuals, spike-specific CD8+ and CD4+ T cell responses reportedly displayed substantial breadth.

Produced via immunoSEQ multiplex PCR; TCRdb's table is partial and in-frame only. This sample has roughly 410,000 clones; 83% occur once, and the top ten carry around 7%. Stated treatment: 15 to 20 received Ad26.COV2.S at low or high dose, single or two shots; about 5 received placebo; per-sample allocation not given. Day 63 after the first injection of vaccine or placebo was the sampling time. Recruitment in Boston yielded a donor of adult age, 18-55 years. Sample: peripheral blood, taken in a trial of Ad26.COV2.S vaccine versus placebo. This receptor was identified in a person between 18 and 60 years old who received the Ad26.COV2.S COVID-19 vaccine or a placebo. This chain joins TRBV10-3 and TRBJ2-5; 7 bases agree with TRBD2. The CDR3: CAISGPSGQETQYF. The CDR3 DNA sequence: TGTGCCATCAGTGGACCTAGCGGCCAAGAGACCCAGTACTTC.